Here is one T cell receptor (beta chain) with its context. Its antigen remains undetermined. No base quality information exists; no much larger clone differs at one position. The data originate from a study of OX40 agonist ivuxolimab in advanced cancers. For the study in its entirety: The costimulatory receptor OX40 (CD134) was targeted by ivuxolimab, a fully human IgG2 agonistic monoclonal antibody. Intravenous ivuxolimab was administered to patients every 2 weeks at six dose levels: 0.01, 0.1, 0.3, 1.5, 3 and 10 mg/kg. Of the roughly 54 patients in dose escalation, 19 had hepatocellular carcinoma, about 15 had melanoma, 9 had renal cell carcinoma and 9 had head and neck cancer. In the dose-escalation cohort, approximately 80% of patients were male, and the mean age was roughly 56 years with a range of roughly 20 to 85. Prior anti-PD-1, anti-PD-L1 or anti-CTLA-4 therapy was permitted, and less than 45% of dose-escalation patients had received checkpoint inhibitors. Partial responses were achieved by three dose-escalation patients, of whom one had hepatocellular carcinoma and two had cutaneous melanoma. The purpose of peripheral TCRbeta sequencing was to test whether ivuxolimab changed TCR sequence diversity and led to clonal T-cell expansion. The paper reports the monotherapy dose-escalation portion (N of about 50 patients) of the phase I ivuxolimab trial. The investigation overall reported the following: Antigen specificity was not determined for the clonally expanded peripheral T cells. In the 0.1-3.0 mg/kg groups, partial responders had among the lowest normalized peripheral clonal expansion, particularly in CD8+ T cells. After ivuxolimab, more expanded clones were found on average in CD8+ T cells than in CD4+ T cells. Clonal expansion of both CD4+ and CD8+ blood T cells was observed from baseline to week 6 at doses 0.1 to 3.0 mg/kg. Low levels of normalized T-cell clonal expansion were also seen in some patients who did not respond.

Genomic DNA was extracted from sorted cells for sequencing of the TCRbeta CDR3 region. TCRbeta CDR3 regions were sequenced using the immunoSEQ Assay. This is the immuneACCESS table as TCRdb keeps it, with only in-frame sequences that have V and J called. A part of the clones is gone; compared with another copy, unresolved V genes explain less than half, and the rest is unexplained. The table for this sample lists 65,000 to 75,000 clones; over 70% of them were counted only once. The ten largest account for approximately 4% of the sample. The CDR3 measures 13 amino acids from cysteine to phenylalanine. The retained sequence is limited to the CDR3, 39 bases, with the frame set at the first base. Trimming at the junction amounts to 0 bases on V and 1 base on J, and the germline ends lie 6 bases apart. The germline V gene (reference sequence) sets CDR1 to GTSNPN and CDR2 to SVGIG. Patients with autoimmune disease history or receiving systemic immunosuppression were excluded from the trial. In every dose cohort, peripheral blood was drawn for TCR sequencing at baseline, cycle 4 day 1, and cycle 7 day 1. The samples were taken from a phase I, first-in-human, multicenter, open-label dose-escalation trial of ivuxolimab. The trial enrolled adults with locally advanced or metastatic head and neck squamous cell, hepatocellular, melanoma or renal cell carcinoma. Before TCR sequencing, CD4+ and CD8+ T cells were separately sorted from peripheral blood.

The chain joins TRBV30 to TRBJ1-2; too little of a D gene remains to name it. The clonotype was recovered from an adult with an advanced solid tumor such as melanoma, head and neck, liver or kidney cancer. Specimen: CD4+ or CD8+ T cells sorted from blood, collected in a trial of the OX40 agonist ivuxolimab. The CDR3 amino acid sequence is: CAWSVNVNYGYTF. The nucleotides read TGTGCCTGGAGTGTAAACGTTAACTATGGCTACACCTTC.